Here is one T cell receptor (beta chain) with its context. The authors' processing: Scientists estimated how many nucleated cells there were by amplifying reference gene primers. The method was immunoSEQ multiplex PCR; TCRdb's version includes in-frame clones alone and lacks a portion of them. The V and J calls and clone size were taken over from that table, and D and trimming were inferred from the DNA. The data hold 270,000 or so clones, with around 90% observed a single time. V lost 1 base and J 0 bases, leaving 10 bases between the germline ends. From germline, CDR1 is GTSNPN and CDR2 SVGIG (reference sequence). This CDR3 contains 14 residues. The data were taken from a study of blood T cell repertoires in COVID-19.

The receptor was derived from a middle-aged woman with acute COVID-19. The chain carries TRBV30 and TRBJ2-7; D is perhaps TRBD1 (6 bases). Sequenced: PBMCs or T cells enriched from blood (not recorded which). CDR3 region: CAWSADRISYEQYF. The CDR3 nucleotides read TGTGCCTGGAGTGCCGACAGGATCTCCTACGAGCAGTACTTC. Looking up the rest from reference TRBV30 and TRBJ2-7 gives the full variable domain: SQTIHQWPATLVQPVGSPLSLECTVEGTSNPNLYWYRQAAGRGLQLLFYSVGIGQISSEVPQNLSASRPQDRQFILSSKKLLLSDSGFYLCAWSADRISYEQYFGPGTRLTVT.